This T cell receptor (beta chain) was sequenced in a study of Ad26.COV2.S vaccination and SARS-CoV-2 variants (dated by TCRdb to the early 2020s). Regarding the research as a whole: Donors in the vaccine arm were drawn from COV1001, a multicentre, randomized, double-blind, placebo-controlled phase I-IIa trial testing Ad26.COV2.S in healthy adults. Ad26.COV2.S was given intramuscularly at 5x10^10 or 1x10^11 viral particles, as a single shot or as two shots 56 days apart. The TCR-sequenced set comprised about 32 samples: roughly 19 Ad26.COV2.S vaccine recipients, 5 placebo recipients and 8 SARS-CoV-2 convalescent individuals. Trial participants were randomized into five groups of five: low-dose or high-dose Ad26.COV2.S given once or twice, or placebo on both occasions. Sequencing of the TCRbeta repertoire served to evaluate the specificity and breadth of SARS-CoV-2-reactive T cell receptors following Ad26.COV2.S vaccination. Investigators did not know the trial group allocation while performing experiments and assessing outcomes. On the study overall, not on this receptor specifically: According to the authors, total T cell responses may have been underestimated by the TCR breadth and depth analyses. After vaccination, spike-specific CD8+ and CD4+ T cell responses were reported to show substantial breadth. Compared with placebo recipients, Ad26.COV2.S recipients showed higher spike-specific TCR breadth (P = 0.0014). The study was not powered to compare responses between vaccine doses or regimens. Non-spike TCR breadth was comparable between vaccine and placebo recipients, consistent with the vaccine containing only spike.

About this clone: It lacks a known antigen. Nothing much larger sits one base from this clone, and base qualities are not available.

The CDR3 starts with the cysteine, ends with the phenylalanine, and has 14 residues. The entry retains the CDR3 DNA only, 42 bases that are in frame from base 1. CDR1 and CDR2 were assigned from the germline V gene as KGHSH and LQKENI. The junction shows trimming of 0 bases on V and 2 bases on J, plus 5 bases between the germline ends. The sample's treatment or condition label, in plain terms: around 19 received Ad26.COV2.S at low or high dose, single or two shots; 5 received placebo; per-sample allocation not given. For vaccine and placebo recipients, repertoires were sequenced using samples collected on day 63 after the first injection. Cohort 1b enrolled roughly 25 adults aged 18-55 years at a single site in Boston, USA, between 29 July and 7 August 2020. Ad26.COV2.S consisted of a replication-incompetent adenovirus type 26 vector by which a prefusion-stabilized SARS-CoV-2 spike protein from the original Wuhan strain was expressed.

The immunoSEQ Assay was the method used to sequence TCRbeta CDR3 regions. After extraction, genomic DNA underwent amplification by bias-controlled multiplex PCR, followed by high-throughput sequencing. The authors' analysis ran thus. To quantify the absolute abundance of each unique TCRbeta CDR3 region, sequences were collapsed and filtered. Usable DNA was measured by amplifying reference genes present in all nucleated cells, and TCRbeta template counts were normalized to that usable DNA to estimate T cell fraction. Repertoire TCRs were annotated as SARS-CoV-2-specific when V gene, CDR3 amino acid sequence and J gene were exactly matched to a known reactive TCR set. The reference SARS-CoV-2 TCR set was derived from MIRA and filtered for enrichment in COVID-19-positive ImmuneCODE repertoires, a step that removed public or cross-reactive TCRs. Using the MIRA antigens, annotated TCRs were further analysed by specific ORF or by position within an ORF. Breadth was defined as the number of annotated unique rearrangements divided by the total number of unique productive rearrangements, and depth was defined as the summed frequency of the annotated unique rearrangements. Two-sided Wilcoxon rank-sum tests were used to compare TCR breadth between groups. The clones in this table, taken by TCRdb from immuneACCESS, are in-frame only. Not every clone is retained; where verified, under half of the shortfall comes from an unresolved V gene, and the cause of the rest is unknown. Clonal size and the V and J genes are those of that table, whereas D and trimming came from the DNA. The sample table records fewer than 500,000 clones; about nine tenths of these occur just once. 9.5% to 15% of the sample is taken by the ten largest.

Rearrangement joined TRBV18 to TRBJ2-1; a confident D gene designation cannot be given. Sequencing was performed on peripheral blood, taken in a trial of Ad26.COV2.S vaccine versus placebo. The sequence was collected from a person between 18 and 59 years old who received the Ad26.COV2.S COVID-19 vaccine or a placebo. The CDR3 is CASSPPVAYNEQFF. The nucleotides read TGTGCCAGCTCACCACCGGTTGCCTACAATGAGCAGTTCTTC.